This T cell receptor beta chain emerged from a study of memory CD4+ T cells and cytomegalovirus serostatus. TCRdb's copy holds only in-frame clones and misses some; the assay was immunoSEQ multiplex PCR. The sample lists tens of thousands of clones; 82% were seen once. Single viable CD3+CD4+CD8-CD45RO+ cells were sorted as the memory CD4+ T cells. Per the germline V gene, CDR1 is SGHNT and CDR2 is YYREEE (reference sequence). The CDR3 is made up of 15 amino acids. Trimming left V 4 bases short and J 7 bases short, with 17 bases between. A note on this clone: Its antigen remains unknown.

General observations from the study: The CMV-associated TCR signature appears largely within the CD4+ memory repertoire.

The sequenced sample consisted of memory CD4+ T cells from blood. This rearrangement joins TRBV5-4 to TRBJ1-4; perhaps TRBD1 as D (6 bases). The origin of this receptor is an adult in good health and CMV-seronegative. The chain's CDR3 is CASSHGGGPGEKLFF. As DNA, the CDR3 is TGTGCCAGCAGCCATGGGGGGGGGCCTGGTGAAAAACTGTTTTTT.